This T cell receptor (beta chain) appears in the sequencing data of a study of cytomegalovirus exposure and HLA in healthy donors. Study observations and caveats: Rarity characterized most TCR sequences, yet some public TCRs appeared in many donors. Subsequent analysis showed first-cohort TCR clusters tending to co-occur in over a hundred validation repertoires. It was about 180 TCR beta chains that were listed as cytomegalovirus-associated. A classifier reportedly called cytomegalovirus status with high sensitivity and specificity.

V lost 3 bases and J 7 bases, leaving 7 bases between the germline ends. The germline V gene has CDR1 WNHNN and CDR2 SYGVQD (reference sequence). The CDR3 totals 13 residues. In regard to this clone: Antigen specificity is unknown.

TCRdb's copy holds only in-frame clones and misses some; the assay was immunoSEQ multiplex PCR. The sample yields roughly 220,000 clones, around nine tenths seen once. This rearrangement joins TRBV10-1 to TRBJ1-6, with no clear D. The specimen sequenced was PBMCs. The source is a woman between 18 and 30 years old in good health and CMV-seronegative. Here the CDR3 reads CASSENKNSPLHF. The CDR3 DNA is TGCGCCAGCAGTGAAAACAAAAATTCACCCCTCCACTTT.